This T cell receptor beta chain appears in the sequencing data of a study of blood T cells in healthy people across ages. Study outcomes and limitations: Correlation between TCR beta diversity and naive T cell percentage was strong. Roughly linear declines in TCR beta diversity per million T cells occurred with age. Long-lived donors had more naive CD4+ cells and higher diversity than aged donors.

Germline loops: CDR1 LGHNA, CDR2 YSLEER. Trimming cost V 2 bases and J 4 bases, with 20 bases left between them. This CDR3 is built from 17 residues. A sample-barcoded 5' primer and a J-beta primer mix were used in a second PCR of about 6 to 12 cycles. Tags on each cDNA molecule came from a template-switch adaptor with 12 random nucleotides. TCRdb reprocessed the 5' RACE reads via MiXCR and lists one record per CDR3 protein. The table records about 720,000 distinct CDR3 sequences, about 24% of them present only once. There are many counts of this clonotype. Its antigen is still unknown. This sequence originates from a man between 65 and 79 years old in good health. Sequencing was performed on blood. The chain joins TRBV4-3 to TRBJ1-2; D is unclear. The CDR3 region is CASSQYHLPVPTYGYTF. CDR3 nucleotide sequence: TGCGCCAGCAGCCAATACCATCTTCCCGTCCCCACCTATGGCTACACCTTC.